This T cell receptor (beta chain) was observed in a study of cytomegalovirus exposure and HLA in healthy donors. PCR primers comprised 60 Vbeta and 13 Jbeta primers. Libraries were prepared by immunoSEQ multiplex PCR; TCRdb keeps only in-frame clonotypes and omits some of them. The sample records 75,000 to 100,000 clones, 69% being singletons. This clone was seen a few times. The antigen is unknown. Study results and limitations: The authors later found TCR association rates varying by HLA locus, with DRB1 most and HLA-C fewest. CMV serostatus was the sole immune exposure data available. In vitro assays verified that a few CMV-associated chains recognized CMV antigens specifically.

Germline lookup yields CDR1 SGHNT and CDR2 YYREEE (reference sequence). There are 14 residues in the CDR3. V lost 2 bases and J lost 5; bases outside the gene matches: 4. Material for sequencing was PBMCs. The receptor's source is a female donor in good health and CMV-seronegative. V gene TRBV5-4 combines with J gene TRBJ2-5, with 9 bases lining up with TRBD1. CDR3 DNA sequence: TGTGCCAGCAGCTTACAGGGGGCGGCGGAGACCCAGTACTTC. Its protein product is CASSLQGAAETQYF.